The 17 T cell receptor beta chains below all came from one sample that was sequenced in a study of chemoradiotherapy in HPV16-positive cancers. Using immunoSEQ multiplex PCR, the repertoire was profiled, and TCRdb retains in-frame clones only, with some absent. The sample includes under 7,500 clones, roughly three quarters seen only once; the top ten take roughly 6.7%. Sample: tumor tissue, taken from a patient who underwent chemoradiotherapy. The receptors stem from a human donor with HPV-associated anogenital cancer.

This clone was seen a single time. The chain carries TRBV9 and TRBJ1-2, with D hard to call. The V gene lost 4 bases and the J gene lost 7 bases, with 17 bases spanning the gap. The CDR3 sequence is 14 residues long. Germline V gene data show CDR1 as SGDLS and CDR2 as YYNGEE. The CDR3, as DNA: TGTGCCAGCAGCCGTTCGTCCGAAACCCCTGGCTACACCTTC. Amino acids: CASSRSSETPGYTF. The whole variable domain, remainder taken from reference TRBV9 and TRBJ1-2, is DSGVTQTPKHLITATGQRVTLRCSPRSGDLSVYWYQQSLDQGLQFLIQYYNGEERAKGNILERFSAQQFPDLHSELNLSSLELGDSALYFCASSRSSETPGYTFGSGTRLTVV.

CDR3 protein: CASSLEQGVNLDTQYF. DNA of the CDR3: TGCGCCAGCAGCTTGGAACAGGGGGTAAATTTGGATACGCAGTATTTT. J is TRBJ2-3 and V is TRBV5-1; 8 positions agree with TRBD1. Germline CDR1 is SGHRS and CDR2 is YFSETQ. V lost 0 bases and J lost 6; bases outside the gene matches: 9. The CDR3 is 16 amino acids.

The CDR3 DNA sequence: TGCGCCAGCAGCCCGACAGGACTTCTACAAGAGACCCAGTACTTC. Protein product: CASSPTGLLQETQYF. This rearrangement joins TRBV5-1 to TRBJ2-5, with a weak D call TRBD1 (6 bases). The germline V gene encodes CDR1 SGHRS and CDR2 YFSETQ. V lost 4 bases and J 2 bases, leaving 15 bases between the germline ends. This CDR3 is built from 15 residues.

In DNA, the CDR3 is TGTGCCAGCAGTTTACCGAGCCCGGCCAACACTGAAGCTTTCTTT. It codes for CASSLPSPANTEAFF. The chain has TRBV28 and TRBJ1-1; D call uncertain. CDR1 and CDR2 (germline): MDHEN, SYDVKM. V gave up 2 bases and J gave up 2 bases, with 12 bases separating them. The CDR3 sequence is 15 residues long.

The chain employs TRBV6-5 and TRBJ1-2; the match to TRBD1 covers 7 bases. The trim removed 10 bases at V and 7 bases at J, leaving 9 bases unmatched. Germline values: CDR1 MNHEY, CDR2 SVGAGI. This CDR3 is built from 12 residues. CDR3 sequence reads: CAITMTGLGYTF. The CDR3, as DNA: TGTGCCATCACTATGACAGGGCTTGGCTACACCTTC.

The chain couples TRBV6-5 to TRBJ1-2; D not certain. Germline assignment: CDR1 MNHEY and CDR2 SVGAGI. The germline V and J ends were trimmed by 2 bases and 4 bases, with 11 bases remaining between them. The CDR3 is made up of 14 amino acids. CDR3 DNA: TGTGCCAGCAGTTACATGGGCGCGGGCTATGGCTACACCTTC. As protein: CASSYMGAGYGYTF.

This chain's CDR3 is CASSLEAGLGDTQYF. CDR3 DNA: TGTGCCAGCAGCTTAGAGGCGGGGCTAGGGGATACGCAGTATTTT. This rearrangement joins TRBV7-3 to TRBJ2-3, with TRBD2 as a possible D gene (6 bases). This CDR3 contains 15 residues. Germline CDR1 SGHTA, CDR2 FQGTGA. The ends were cut back, 2 bases at V and 6 bases at J, with 15 bases in the middle.

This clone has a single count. As DNA, the CDR3 is TGCAGTTCGACAGGGCGGAATGATGGCTACACCTTC. As protein: CSSTGRNDGYTF. The rearrangement joins TRBV29-1 to TRBJ1-2, with 7 bases matching TRBD1. Germline V gene sequence: CDR1 SQVTM, CDR2 ANQGSEA. CDR3 length equals 12 residues.

The CDR3 coding sequence is TGTGCCAGCAGTTCAGTGACAGGCGGACGAGAAAAACTGTTTTTT. This gives the protein CASSSVTGGREKLFF. This chain joins TRBV27 and TRBJ1-4; the D gene is possibly TRBD1 (6 bases). CDR1 and CDR2 (germline): MNHEY, SMNVEV (reference sequence). With 4 bases removed from V and 8 bases from J, the gap between germline ends came to 17 bases. The CDR3 is made up of 15 amino acids.

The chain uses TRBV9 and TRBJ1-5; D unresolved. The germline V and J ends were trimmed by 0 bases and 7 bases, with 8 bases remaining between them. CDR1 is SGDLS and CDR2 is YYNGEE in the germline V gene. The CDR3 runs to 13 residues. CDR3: CASSVAPTQPQHF. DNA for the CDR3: TGTGCCAGCAGCGTAGCTCCGACGCAGCCCCAGCATTTT. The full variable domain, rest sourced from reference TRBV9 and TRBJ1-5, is DSGVTQTPKHLITATGQRVTLRCSPRSGDLSVYWYQQSLDQGLQFLIQYYNGEERAKGNILERFSAQQFPDLHSELNLSSLELGDSALYFCASSVAPTQPQHFGDGTRLSIL.

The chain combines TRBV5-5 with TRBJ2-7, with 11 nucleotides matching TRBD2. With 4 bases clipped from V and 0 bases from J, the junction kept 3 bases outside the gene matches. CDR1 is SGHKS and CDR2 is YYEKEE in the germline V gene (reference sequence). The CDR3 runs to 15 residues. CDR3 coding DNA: TGTGCCAGCAGCGCGACTAGCGGGGTCTCCTACGAGCAGTACTTC. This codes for CASSATSGVSYEQYF.

The CDR3 loop reads CASSAGQVNTGELFF. The CDR3 nucleotides are TGTGCCAGCAGCGCGGGACAGGTGAACACCGGGGAGCTGTTTTTT. This chain uses TRBV11-2 with TRBJ2-2; 8 bases align to TRBD1. The J segment lost 1 base and the V segment lost 5 bases, leaving 3 bases of the junction unmatched. The germline gives CDR1 SGHAT, CDR2 FQNNGV. The CDR3 spans 15 residues.

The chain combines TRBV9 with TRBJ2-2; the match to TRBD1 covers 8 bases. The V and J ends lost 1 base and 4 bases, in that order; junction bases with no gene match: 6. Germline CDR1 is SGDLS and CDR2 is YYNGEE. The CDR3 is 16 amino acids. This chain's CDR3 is CASSVKPQGATGELFF. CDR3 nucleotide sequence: TGTGCCAGCAGCGTAAAACCCCAGGGGGCCACCGGGGAGCTGTTTTTT.

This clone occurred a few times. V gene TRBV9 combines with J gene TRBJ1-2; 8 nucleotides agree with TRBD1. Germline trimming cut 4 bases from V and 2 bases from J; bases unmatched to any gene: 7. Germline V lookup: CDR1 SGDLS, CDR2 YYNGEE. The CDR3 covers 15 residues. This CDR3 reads CASSPSTGANYGYTF. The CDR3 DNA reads TGTGCCAGCAGCCCATCGACAGGGGCCAACTATGGCTACACCTTC.

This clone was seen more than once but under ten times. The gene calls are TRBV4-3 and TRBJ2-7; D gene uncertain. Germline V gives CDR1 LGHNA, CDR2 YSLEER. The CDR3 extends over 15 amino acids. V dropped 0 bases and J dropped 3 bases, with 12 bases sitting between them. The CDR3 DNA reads TGCGCCAGCAGCCAAGATTTCTCGCCAGTCTACGAGCAGTACTTC. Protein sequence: CASSQDFSPVYEQYF.

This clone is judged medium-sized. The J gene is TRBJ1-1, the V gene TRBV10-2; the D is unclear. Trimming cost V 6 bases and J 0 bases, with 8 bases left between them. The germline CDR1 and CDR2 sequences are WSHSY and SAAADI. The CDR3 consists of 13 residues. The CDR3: CASSMGVNTEAFF. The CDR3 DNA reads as TGCGCCAGCAGCATGGGAGTGAACACTGAAGCTTTCTTT.

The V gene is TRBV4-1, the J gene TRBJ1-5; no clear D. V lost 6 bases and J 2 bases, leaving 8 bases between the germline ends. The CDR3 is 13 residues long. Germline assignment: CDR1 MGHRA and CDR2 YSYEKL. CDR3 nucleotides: TGCGCCAGCAGTAATGTGGGCAATCAGCCCCAGCATTTT. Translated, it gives CASSNVGNQPQHF.